This TCR beta chain was profiled in a study of prognosis after radiotherapy for stage I lung cancer. The germline CDR1 and CDR2 sequences are ENHRY and SYGVKD. The CDR3 length is 16 residues. The V gene end was trimmed by 3 bases and the J gene end by 2 bases; junction bases not matched to a gene: 1. The authors amplified TCR beta CDR3 from genomic DNA using two-round multiplex PCR. Each TRBV and TRBJ gene had its own primer in the first PCR round. In TCRdb, the multiplex PCR reads were re-called with MiXCR into one record per CDR3 protein. The sample has about 59,000 distinct CDR3 sequences, around a quarter seen once. In its sample, this clonotype was seen many times.

Specimen: PBMCs, collected before or after stereotactic body radiation therapy (not recorded which). This sequence joins TRBV10-3 and TRBJ2-6, with 10 nucleotides matching TRBD2. The source of this sequence is a donor aged 50 or older with non-small cell lung cancer. This CDR3 reads CAISDSGGAGANVLTF. In nucleotides, the CDR3 is TGTGCCATCAGTGACAGCGGGGGGGCTGGGGCCAACGTCCTGACTTTC.